Given below is one TCR beta chain in context. The sample belongs to a study of regulatory T cells in long-lasting Graves disease. Documented time point: newly diagnosed GD, antithyroid drugs for less than 3 months. The TCR library was made from RNA that had been extracted from PBMCs in TRIzol. The germline CDR1 and CDR2 sequences are SGHRS and YFSETQ. V was clipped by 1 base and J by 7 bases; unmatched bases: 8. This CDR3 is built from 14 residues. Relying on iRepertoire HTBI primers and Arm-PCR of CDR3 regions, the team built TCR beta libraries. TCRdb fed the multiplex PCR reads into MiXCR, producing one record per CDR3 protein. The sample carries roughly 520,000 distinct CDR3 sequences, around 12% recorded once. In addition, the sample was reused for a study of T cells in Graves' hyperthyroidism and ophthalmopathy.

The clonotype comes from a woman aged 25 to 39 with Graves disease. The chain links TRBV5-1 to TRBJ2-7, with 7 bases aligning to TRBD1. Sequenced here: peripheral blood mononuclear cells (PBMCs), sampled at new diagnosis, from a patient treated with antithyroid drugs. The CDR3 DNA sequence: TGCGCCAGCAGCTTGCGGACAGGCGACGGAGAGCAGTACTTC. Translating it yields CASSLRTGDGEQYF.